The clone carrying this T cell receptor (beta chain) was seen a handful of times. Its antigen is not identified. The data derive from a study of human T cells and chemical hapten exposure. Study results and caveats: Compared with pre-sensitization or healthy control sets, expanded TCRs clustered more. Each of the donors had alopecia, so their immune responses may not resemble those of healthy people. A positive correlation with patch test score was shown by PT1 expanded TCR counts.

TCRdb independently ran MiXCR on the RACE reads; one entry per CDR3 protein. The data show more than 250,000 distinct CDR3 sequences, about 9% seen once. The V and J ends lost 6 bases and 4 bases respectively, with 9 bases between them. Germline V lookup: CDR1 SNHLY, CDR2 FYNNEI. The length of the CDR3 is 12 residues. The time point here: pre-sensitization, week 0. Treatment given: therapeutic diphenylcyclopropenone sensitization with weekly scalp DPC. The chain recombines TRBV2 with TRBJ2-5; no definite D call. The sample consisted of whole blood, taken in connection with sensitization to the hapten diphenylcyclopropenone (DPC). The receptor's source is a woman aged 40 to 55 with alopecia areata. Some clones in this sample may be carry-over from other donors' samples. The CDR3 DNA follows: TGTGCCAGCAGGGCCGGTGGAGAGACCCAGTACTTC. Translation: CASRAGGETQYF. The variable domain in full, with the rest retrieved from reference TRBV2 and TRBJ2-5, is EPEVTQTPSHQVTQMGQEVILRCVPISNHLYFYWYRQILGQKVEFLVSFYNNEISEKSEIFDDQFSVERPDGSNFTLKIRSTKLEDSAMYFCASRAGGETQYFGPGTRLLVL.